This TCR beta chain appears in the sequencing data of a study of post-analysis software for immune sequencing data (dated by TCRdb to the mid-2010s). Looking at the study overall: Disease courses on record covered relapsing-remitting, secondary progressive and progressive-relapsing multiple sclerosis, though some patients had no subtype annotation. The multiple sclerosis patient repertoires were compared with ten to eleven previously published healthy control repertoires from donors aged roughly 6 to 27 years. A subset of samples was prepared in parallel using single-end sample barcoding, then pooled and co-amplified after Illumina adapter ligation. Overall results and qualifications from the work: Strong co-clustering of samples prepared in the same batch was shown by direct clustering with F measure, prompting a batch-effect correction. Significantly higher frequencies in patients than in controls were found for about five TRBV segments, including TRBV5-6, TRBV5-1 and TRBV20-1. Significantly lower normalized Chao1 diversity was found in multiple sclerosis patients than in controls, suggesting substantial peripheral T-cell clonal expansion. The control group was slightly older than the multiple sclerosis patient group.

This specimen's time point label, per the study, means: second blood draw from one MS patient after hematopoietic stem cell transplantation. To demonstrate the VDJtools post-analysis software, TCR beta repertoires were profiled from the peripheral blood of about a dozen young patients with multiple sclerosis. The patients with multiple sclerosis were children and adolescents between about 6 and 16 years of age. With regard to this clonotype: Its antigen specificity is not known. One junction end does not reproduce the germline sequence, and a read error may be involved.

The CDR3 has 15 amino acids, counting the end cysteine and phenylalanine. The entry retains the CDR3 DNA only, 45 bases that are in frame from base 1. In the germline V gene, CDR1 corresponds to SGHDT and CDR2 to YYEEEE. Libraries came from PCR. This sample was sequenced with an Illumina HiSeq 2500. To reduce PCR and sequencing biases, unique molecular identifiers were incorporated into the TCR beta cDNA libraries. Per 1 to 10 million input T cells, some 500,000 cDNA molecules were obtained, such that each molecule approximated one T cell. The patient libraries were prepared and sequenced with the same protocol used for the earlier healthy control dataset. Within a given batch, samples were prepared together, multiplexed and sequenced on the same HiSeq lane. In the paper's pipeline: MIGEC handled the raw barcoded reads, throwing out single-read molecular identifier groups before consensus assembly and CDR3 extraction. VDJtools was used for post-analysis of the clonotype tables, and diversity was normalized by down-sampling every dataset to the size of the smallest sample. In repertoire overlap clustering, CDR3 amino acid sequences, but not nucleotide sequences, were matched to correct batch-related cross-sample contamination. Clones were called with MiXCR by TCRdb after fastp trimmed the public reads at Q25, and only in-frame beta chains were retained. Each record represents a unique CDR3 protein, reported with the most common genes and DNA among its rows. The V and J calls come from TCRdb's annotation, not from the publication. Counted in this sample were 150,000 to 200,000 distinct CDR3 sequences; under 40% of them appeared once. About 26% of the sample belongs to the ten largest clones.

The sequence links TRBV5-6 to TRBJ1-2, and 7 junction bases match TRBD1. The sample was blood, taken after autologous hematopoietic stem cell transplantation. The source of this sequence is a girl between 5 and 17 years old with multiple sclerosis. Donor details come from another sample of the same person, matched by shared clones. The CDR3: CVSSSLTGPNYGYTF. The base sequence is TGTGTCAGCAGCTCGCTGACAGGGCCCAACTATGGCTACACCTTC.